These T cell receptor beta chains were read from a single sample in a study of cytomegalovirus exposure and HLA in healthy donors. The method was immunoSEQ multiplex PCR; TCRdb's version includes in-frame clones alone and lacks a portion of them. The sample consists of about 180,000 clones, about 80% of them appearing once. Input material: PBMCs. The receptors come from a woman in her forties or fifties in good health and CMV-seronegative. The CDR3 runs from the conserved cysteine through the conserved F or W. Each record gives: V gene, J gene, clone size, D gene, CDR3 length, CDR3 protein, CDR3 DNA. A D gene is named only where the DNA matches it firmly. Size is omitted from some rows. Given values are once, few, many or a class for expanded clones.

TRBV28	TRBJ2-3	.	TRBD1	16	CASNSPGQGARDTQYF	TGTGCCAGCAATTCCCCTGGACAGGGGGCACGGGATACGCAGTATTTT
TRBV9	TRBJ1-4	.	.	15	CASSNRGATNEKLFF	TGTGCCAGCAGCAATCGGGGTGCAACTAATGAAAAACTGTTTTTT
TRBV27	TRBJ2-7	.	TRBD2	12	CASSGGAYEQYF	TGTGCCAGCAGCGGGGGGGCCTACGAGCAGTACTTC
TRBV27	TRBJ2-7	.	TRBD1	14	CASIMKANRGEQYF	TGTGCCAGCATAATGAAGGCGAACAGGGGCGAGCAGTACTTC
TRBV6-6	TRBJ1-1	.	.	13	CASGRQENTEAFF	TGTGCCAGCGGACGACAGGAGAACACTGAAGCTTTCTTT
TRBV27	TRBJ2-3	.	.	15	CASSPPGRVHTTQYF	TGTGCCAGCAGTCCCCCGGGCAGGGTACATACTACGCAGTATTTT
TRBV28	TRBJ2-7	.	TRBD1	17	CASSLVGSEDRAYEQYF	TGTGCCAGCAGTTTAGTAGGGTCTGAGGACAGGGCCTACGAGCAGTACTTC
TRBV5-4	TRBJ1-4	.	.	15	CASSPTAATNEKLFF	TGTGCCAGCAGTCCGACAGCAGCAACTAATGAAAAACTGTTTTTT
TRBV5-8	TRBJ2-3	.	.	13	CASGKRGTDTQYF	TGTGCCAGCGGAAAGAGGGGCACAGATACGCAGTATTTT
TRBV18	TRBJ2-7	few	.	15	CASSPPSVGAYEQYF	TGTGCCAGCTCACCACCCAGCGTAGGAGCCTACGAGCAGTACTTC
TRBV2	TRBJ2-7	.	.	14	CASSDHSPGYEQYF	TGTGCCAGCAGTGACCACTCCCCGGGATACGAGCAGTACTTC
TRBV10-3	TRBJ1-1	.	.	14	CAIRERDTTSEAFF	TGTGCCATCAGGGAGCGGGACACCACTTCTGAAGCTTTCTTT
TRBV14	TRBJ2-2	.	TRBD1	15	CASSQAGTATGELFF	TGTGCCAGCAGCCAAGCCGGGACAGCCACCGGGGAGCTGTTTTTT
TRBV30	TRBJ2-5	.	TRBD2	15	CAWTKFGTSGETQYF	TGTGCCTGGACCAAATTCGGGACTAGCGGGGAGACCCAGTACTTC
TRBV4-3	TRBJ2-7	.	.	17	CASSQEPPAGKTYEQYF	TGCGCCAGCAGCCAAGAACCTCCGGCAGGGAAAACCTACGAGCAGTACTTC
TRBV7-6	TRBJ2-5	few	TRBD2	14	CASSLKREWETQYF	TGTGCCAGCAGCTTGAAGCGGGAGTGGGAGACCCAGTACTTC
TRBV7-8	TRBJ2-7	once	TRBD2	17	CASSLGGSGLINYEQYF	TGTGCCAGCAGCCTCGGGGGGTCCGGCCTCATCAACTACGAGCAGTACTTC
TRBV19	TRBJ1-4	.	.	14	CASRGDATNEKLFF	TGTGCCAGCCGGGGGGACGCGACTAATGAAAAACTGTTTTTT
TRBV2	TRBJ2-7	.	.	12	CARGIGSYEQYF	TGTGCCAGAGGAATCGGGAGCTACGAGCAGTACTTC
TRBV9	TRBJ2-6	.	.	16	CASSPNTVSGANVLTF	TGTGCCAGCAGCCCCAATACAGTATCTGGGGCCAACGTCCTGACTTTC
TRBV4-3	TRBJ2-3	.	TRBD2	16	CASSRVSGGIGDTQYF	TGCGCCAGCAGCCGAGTAAGCGGGGGGATCGGAGATACGCAGTATTTT
TRBV30	TRBJ1-2	.	.	12	CAWSTPGVGYTF	TGTGCCTGGAGTACTCCAGGGGTTGGCTACACCTTC
TRBV5-4	TRBJ2-7	.	.	12	CASISAGNEQYF	TGTGCCAGCATCTCGGCAGGGAACGAGCAGTACTTC
TRBV30	TRBJ1-4	once	.	17	CAWRGGTARATNEKLFF	TGTGCCTGGAGGGGAGGCACCGCCCGGGCTACTAATGAAAAACTGTTTTTT
TRBV7-2	TRBJ2-4	.	TRBD1	14	CASRHRTGQNIQYF	TGTGCCAGCAGACACAGGACAGGTCAAAACATTCAGTACTTC
TRBV7-2	TRBJ1-5	once	.	17	CASSVGGAGQTNQPQHF	TGTGCCAGCAGCGTCGGAGGGGCAGGGCAGACCAATCAGCCCCAGCATTTT
TRBV28	TRBJ1-3	.	TRBD1	16	CASSSGQGTSGNTIYF	TGTGCCAGCAGTTCTGGACAGGGAACCTCTGGAAACACCATATATTTT
TRBV18	TRBJ2-2	.	TRBD1	16	CASSPRDRGNTGELFF	TGTGCCAGCTCACCACGGGACAGGGGAAACACCGGGGAGCTGTTTTTT
TRBV7-2	TRBJ2-1	.	TRBD2	17	CASSKAGTSPTYNEQFF	TGTGCCAGCAGCAAGGCTGGGACTAGCCCCACCTACAATGAGCAGTTCTTC
TRBV11-2	TRBJ2-7	.	.	14	CASSLASYYYEQYF	TGTGCCAGCAGCTTAGCCTCCTATTACTACGAGCAGTACTTC
TRBV29-1	TRBJ1-1	.	.	9	CSHDSEAFF	TGCAGCCATGACAGTGAAGCTTTCTTT
TRBV28	TRBJ1-4	.	TRBD1	14	CASTLETGQQKLFF	TGTGCCAGCACTTTGGAGACAGGGCAGCAAAAACTGTTTTTT
TRBV5-1	TRBJ1-2	.	TRBD1	13	CASSPGQIYGYTF	TGCGCCAGCAGCCCGGGACAGATCTATGGCTACACCTTC
TRBV30	TRBJ2-3	.	TRBD2	16	CAWSSYPAGGMDTQYF	TGTGCCTGGAGCTCCTACCCAGCGGGAGGGATGGATACGCAGTATTTT
TRBV15	TRBJ2-7	.	.	17	CATSREFGHLTSYEQYF	TGTGCCACCAGCAGAGAATTCGGACACTTGACTTCCTACGAGCAGTACTTC
TRBV16	TRBJ2-7	.	.	14	CASSQFRGSGEQYF	TGTGCCAGCAGCCAATTTAGAGGGAGTGGGGAGCAGTACTTC
TRBV29-1	TRBJ2-1	few	TRBD2	15	CSVTMTSGRSDEQFF	TGCAGCGTTACGATGACTAGCGGGAGGTCCGATGAGCAGTTCTTC
TRBV4-1	TRBJ2-1	once	TRBD2	16	CASSTGAGRAYNEQFF	TGCGCCAGCAGCACGGGAGCGGGGAGAGCCTACAATGAGCAGTTCTTC
TRBV6-1	TRBJ1-5	.	TRBD1	14	CASSFGQGFQPQHF	TGTGCCAGCAGTTTCGGACAGGGGTTTCAGCCCCAGCATTTT
TRBV4-2	TRBJ2-1	.	TRBD1	14	CASSPGGQGDLRFF	TGTGCCAGCAGCCCTGGGGGACAGGGCGATTTAAGATTCTTC
TRBV6-1	TRBJ1-2	once	.	18	CASSAQLNYRNSDYGYTF	TGTGCCAGCAGTGCACAATTGAATTACAGGAACTCTGACTATGGCTACACCTTC
TRBV28	TRBJ2-7	.	.	14	CAIKDSSFSYEQYF	TGTGCCATCAAGGACAGTTCCTTCTCCTACGAGCAGTACTTC
TRBV7-2	TRBJ2-1	.	.	13	CASSLVYSDEQFF	TGTGCCAGCAGCTTAGTTTACAGTGACGAGCAGTTCTTC
TRBV28	TRBJ2-4	.	.	14	CASSFGFAKNIQYF	TGTGCCAGCAGTTTCGGGTTCGCCAAAAACATTCAGTACTTC
TRBV27	TRBJ1-1	.	.	13	CASSGQSSTEAFF	TGTGCCAGCAGCGGACAGTCTTCTACTGAAGCTTTCTTT
TRBV7-9	TRBJ2-5	.	TRBD2	18	CASSLGLAGGPAQETQYF	TGTGCCAGCAGCTTGGGACTAGCGGGAGGGCCCGCACAAGAGACCCAGTACTTC
TRBV19	TRBJ2-7	.	TRBD1	15	CASSDGDRFPYEQYF	TGTGCCAGTAGCGATGGGGACAGATTCCCCTACGAGCAGTACTTC
TRBV7-8	TRBJ1-4	.	TRBD1	14	CASSLGQANEKLFF	TGTGCCAGCAGCCTGGGACAGGCTAATGAAAAACTGTTTTTT
TRBV4-3	TRBJ1-6	.	.	15	CASSQEWDSGSPLHF	TGCGCCAGCAGCCAAGAATGGGACTCAGGGTCACCCCTCCACTTT
TRBV7-7	TRBJ2-5	.	.	17	CASSPPRPASQEGTQYF	TGTGCTAGCAGCCCCCCTCGACCGGCTAGCCAGGAAGGGACCCAGTACTTC